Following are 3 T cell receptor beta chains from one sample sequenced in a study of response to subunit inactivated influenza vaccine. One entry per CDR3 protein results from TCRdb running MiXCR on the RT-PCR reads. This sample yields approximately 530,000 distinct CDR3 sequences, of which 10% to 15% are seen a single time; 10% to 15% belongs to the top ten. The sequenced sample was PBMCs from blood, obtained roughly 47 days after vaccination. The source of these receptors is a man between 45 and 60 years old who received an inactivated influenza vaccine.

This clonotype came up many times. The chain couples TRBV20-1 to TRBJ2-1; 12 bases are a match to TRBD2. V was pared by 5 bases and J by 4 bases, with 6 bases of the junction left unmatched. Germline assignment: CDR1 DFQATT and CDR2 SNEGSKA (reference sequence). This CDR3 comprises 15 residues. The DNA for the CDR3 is TGCAGTGCTCCTAGGACTAGCGGGGATTACAATGAGCAGTTCTTC. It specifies CSAPRTSGDYNEQFF.

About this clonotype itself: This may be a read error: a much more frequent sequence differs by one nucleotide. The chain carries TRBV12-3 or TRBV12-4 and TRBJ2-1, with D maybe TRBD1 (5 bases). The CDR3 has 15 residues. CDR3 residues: CASTHSGFRNNEQLF. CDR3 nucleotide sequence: TGTGCCAGCACCCATTCAGGGTTCAGGAACAATGAGCAGCTCTTC.

The CDR3 DNA reads as TGCGCCAGCAGCCAAGATTTCTACAATGAGCAGTTCTTC. Translation gives CASSQDFYNEQFF. V usage is TRBV4-3 and J usage is TRBJ2-1; D call uncertain. Trimming removed 0 bases at V and 3 bases at J, with 3 bases between. The CDR3 has 13 amino acids. Germline assignment: CDR1 LGHNA and CDR2 YSLEER.